The clone carrying this TCR beta chain was seen repeatedly, ten times or more. Its antigen is unidentified. This sample is part of a study of T cell repertoires in cytomegalovirus infection. Study information: Epitope selection comprised recently identified HLA-C-restricted CMV epitopes and well-studied HLA-B-restricted CMV epitopes.

Each CDR3 protein gets one entry after TCRdb re-called the reads with MiXCR. The sample has some 590,000 distinct CDR3 sequences; almost 40% are singletons. Trimming left V 3 bases short and J 7 bases short, with 10 bases between. The CDR3 contains 13 residues. Per the germline V gene, CDR1 is SGHVS and CDR2 is FNYEAQ. V usage is TRBV7-6 and J usage is TRBJ2-1; the D gene is possibly TRBD2 (6 bases). Sequencing used cultured PBMCs, obtained from culture after CMV antigen stimulation. This clonotype was obtained from a human donor in good health (CMV status not recorded). Some clones in this sample may be carry-over from other donors' samples. DNA for the CDR3: TGTGCCAGCAGCTTTGGAGGGCGGAATGAGCAGTTCTTC. This encodes CASSFGGRNEQFF.